The 28 T cell receptor beta chains below come from one sample, sequenced in a study of blood T cell repertoires in COVID-19. The data were produced by immunoSEQ multiplex PCR, yet TCRdb's version contains in-frame clones alone and is incomplete. This table holds around 230,000 clones, 85% found once. The sample consisted of peripheral blood. Receptors were obtained from a middle-aged man with COVID-19, enrolled during active disease.

The chain links TRBV28 to TRBJ1-4, with D unresolved. The CDR3 covers 12 residues. V was pared by 2 bases and J by 16 bases, with 14 bases between. The germline CDR1 and CDR2 sequences are MDHEN and SYDVKM. CDR3 residues: CASSLKSGRWFF. The CDR3 coding sequence is TGTGCCAGCAGTTTAAAAAGCGGGAGGTGGTTTTTT.

J is TRBJ1-6 and V is TRBV4-1, with a possible D match to TRBD1 (5 bases). Germline values: CDR1 MGHRA, CDR2 YSYEKL. CDR3 size: 14 residues. Between the trimmed V and J ends, which lost 0 bases and 10 bases, there was a span of 10 bases. The CDR3 protein is CASSQEQEISPLHF. The CDR3 DNA follows: TGCGCCAGCAGCCAAGAACAGGAGATCTCACCCCTCCACTTT.

CDR3: CASSVISGWNNEQFF. The CDR3 region has the DNA TGTGCCAGCAGTGTGATTAGCGGTTGGAACAATGAGCAGTTCTTC. The rearrangement uses TRBV25-1 and TRBJ2-1, with D possibly matching TRBD2 (6 bases). The CDR3 covers 15 residues. The germline V gene has CDR1 MGHDK and CDR2 SYGVNS. The V gene lost 4 bases and the J gene lost 5 bases, with 15 bases spanning the gap.

The V gene is TRBV6-6, the J gene TRBJ1-3; TRBD1 is a possible D gene (6 bases). The CDR3 is made up of 15 amino acids. Trimming shortened V by 5 bases and J by 1 base, and 12 bases separated the two germline ends. Germline V lookup: CDR1 MNHNY, CDR2 SVGAGI (reference sequence). As DNA, the CDR3 is TGTGCCAGCAGTAAAGACAGGCTGTCTGGAAACACCATATATTTT. Residues: CASSKDRLSGNTIYF.

The chain combines TRBV5-1 with TRBJ2-2, with a tentative D call TRBD1 (6 bases). Germline assignment: CDR1 SGHRS and CDR2 YFSETQ. V was shortened by 4 bases and J by 0 bases, with 10 bases between the two germline ends. The CDR3 extends over 15 amino acids. CDR3 DNA sequence: TGCGCCAGCAGCCCACAGGGCGCGAACACCGGGGAGCTGTTTTTT. This translates into CASSPQGANTGELFF.

Details on this clone: The same CDR3 also results from other DNA sequences found in this sample. J is TRBJ1-1 and V is TRBV11-2; maybe TRBD1 (5 bases). CDR1 SGHAT and CDR2 FQNNGV come from the germline V gene. CDR3 length equals 13 residues. Trimming shortened V by 3 bases and J by 4 bases, and 9 bases separated the two germline ends. The DNA of the CDR3 is TGTGCCAGCAGCTTCCAGGGAGGCACTGAAGCTTTCTTT. Encoded protein: CASSFQGGTEAFF.

This sequence joins TRBV5-1 and TRBJ2-1; D may be TRBD1 (5 bases). Germline-derived CDR1 and CDR2 are SGHRS and YFSETQ. This CDR3 has 14 amino acids. The V end lost 0 bases, the J end lost 3 bases, and 7 bases lay between the germline ends. The CDR3: CASSLVGDYNEQFF. CDR3 coding DNA: TGCGCCAGCAGCTTGGTAGGGGACTACAATGAGCAGTTCTTC.

To note about this clone: Other DNA variants within this sample encode the same CDR3. The chain joins TRBV5-5 to TRBJ2-5; 12 nucleotides agree with TRBD2. Losses at the gene ends were 0 bases for V and 4 bases for J; bases not matched to a gene: 4. The V gene's germline CDR1 is SGHKS and CDR2 YYEKEE (reference sequence). This CDR3 comprises 16 residues. DNA of the CDR3: TGTGCCAGCAGCTTGGAGCTAGCGGGGGGGCGAGAGACCCAGTACTTC. This gives the protein CASSLELAGGRETQYF.

Details on this clone: The sample carries other DNA sequences with the same CDR3. The V call is TRBV7-2, the J call TRBJ1-1; 8 bases map to TRBD1. Germline V gene sequence: CDR1 SGHTA, CDR2 FQGNSA. The V gene end was trimmed by 1 base and the J gene end by 0 bases; junction bases not matched to a gene: 4. The CDR3 extends over 16 amino acids. The CDR3 loop is CASSLGQGAMNTEAFF. The CDR3 DNA sequence: TGTGCCAGCAGCTTAGGGCAGGGGGCGATGAACACTGAAGCTTTCTTT.

The V and J genes are TRBV5-8 and TRBJ2-1; 12 bases align to TRBD2. The CDR3 covers 17 residues. The junction had 9 bases not matched to a gene; V was cut back by 4 bases and J by 4 bases. Germline CDR1 SGHTS, CDR2 YDEGEE. CDR3 sequence reads: CASSPWPSGGAYNEQFF. CDR3 DNA sequence: TGTGCCAGCAGCCCTTGGCCTAGCGGGGGGGCTTACAATGAGCAGTTCTTC.

The chain couples TRBV15 to TRBJ2-7; maybe TRBD2 (5 bases). The CDR3 length is 14 residues. Germline-derived CDR1 and CDR2 are LNHNV and YYDKDF (reference sequence). Trimming shortened V by 6 bases and J by 1 base, and 13 bases separated the two germline ends. The CDR3 region has the DNA TGTGCCACCAGACAAGCGGATCTTTCCTACGAGCAGTACTTC. This codes for CATRQADLSYEQYF.

The CDR3 DNA reads TGTGCCAGCAGCTTACAACCCGGGACAGGTTACAATGAGCAGTTCTTC. Translating gives CASSLQPGTGYNEQFF. V gene TRBV7-3 combines with J gene TRBJ2-1, with 8 bases identical to TRBD1. CDR3 length: 16 amino acids. J gave up 4 bases and V 2 bases, and 7 bases lay outside the gene matches. Germline CDR1 reads SGHTA; CDR2 reads FQGTGA.

The V call is TRBV11-1, the J call TRBJ1-6; 7 bases agree with TRBD1. This CDR3 has 17 residues. Germline lookup yields CDR1 SGHAT and CDR2 FQDESV (reference sequence). With V trimmed by 0 bases and J by 6 bases, 8 bases remained unmatched. The CDR3 DNA is TGTGCCAGCAGCTTAGCCAGGGGGACATCGGCTAATTCACCCCTCCACTTT. It encodes CASSLARGTSANSPLHF.

The gene calls are TRBV18 and TRBJ2-1; 11 nucleotides line up with TRBD2. V shed 2 bases, J shed 7 bases, and the junction held 10 bases outside the gene matches. The germline CDR1 and CDR2 sequences are KGHSH and LQKENI. CDR3 length: 17 residues. The CDR3 spells CASSPALAGGPVNEQFF. In DNA, the CDR3 is TGTGCCAGCTCACCAGCCTTAGCGGGGGGGCCGGTTAATGAGCAGTTCTTC.

This chain links TRBV13 with TRBJ2-1, with 9 nucleotides matching TRBD2. J lost 6 bases, V lost 5 bases, and 5 bases had no gene match. Germline V CDR1 and CDR2: PRHDT, FYEKMQ (reference sequence). CDR3 length equals 14 residues. This chain's CDR3 is CASSDSGGINEQFF. In DNA, the CDR3 is TGTGCCAGCAGCGATAGCGGGGGCATCAATGAGCAGTTCTTC.

The chain joins TRBV19 to TRBJ1-1; no definite D call. Germline assignment: CDR1 LNHDA and CDR2 SQIVND (reference sequence). CDR3 length: 14 residues. Deletions cut 7 bases from V and 1 base from J, with 13 bases between. CDR3 residues: CASTPPEGNTEAFF. The CDR3 DNA reads as TGTGCCAGTACCCCCCCCGAGGGGAACACTGAAGCTTTCTTT.

This clone has only one observation. The rearrangement joins TRBV6-5 to TRBJ1-2; 8 nucleotides agree with TRBD1. Germline loops: CDR1 MNHEY, CDR2 SVGAGI. Trimming cost V 5 bases and J 3 bases; bases outside gene matches: 8. The length of the CDR3 is 15 residues. CDR3 amino acids: CASSQDRVDYYGYTF. CDR3 bases: TGTGCCAGCAGTCAGGACAGGGTTGATTACTATGGCTACACCTTC.

The V and J genes are TRBV30 and TRBJ2-7, with D perhaps TRBD2 (5 bases). Per germline, CDR1 GTSNPN and CDR2 SVGIG (reference sequence). The CDR3 runs to 14 residues. V was clipped by 2 bases and J by 0 bases, with 11 bases between them. DNA for the CDR3: TGTGCCTGGAGTATTGGAGGAGTCTCCTACGAGCAGTACTTC. Protein product: CAWSIGGVSYEQYF.

Notes on this clone: A junction boundary mismatches the germline segment, possibly from a read error. V gene TRBV12-3 or TRBV12-4 combines with J gene TRBJ2-7; TRBD1 matches 9 bases. This CDR3 comprises 11 residues. In DNA form, the CDR3 reads TGTGCCAGCAGAGCCACAGGGGGCCCACGCTTC. Its translation is CASRATGGPRF.

This clone has a single count. This chain links TRBV6-2 or TRBV6-3 with TRBJ1-1; unclear D gene. The CDR3 covers 13 residues. Germline loops: CDR1 MNHEY, CDR2 SVGEGT. V was clipped by 5 bases and J by 0 bases, with 7 bases between them. CDR3 in amino acids: CASSQDLNTEAFF. Here the CDR3 DNA reads TGTGCCAGCAGTCAGGACTTGAACACTGAAGCTTTCTTT.

The chain uses TRBV19 and TRBJ2-7; 14 nucleotides agree with TRBD2. The CDR3 totals 14 residues. Germline V gene lookup returns CDR1 LNHDA and CDR2 SQIVND (reference sequence). Losses at the gene ends were 9 bases for V and 2 bases for J; bases not matched to a gene: 3. The CDR3 DNA reads as TGTGCCAGCGGGGGACTAGCGGGGGCCTACGAGCAGTACTTC. Amino acids: CASGGLAGAYEQYF.

The genes are TRBV18 and TRBJ2-7; D unresolved. CDR1 is KGHSH, CDR2 LQKENI, per germline. Trimming took off 2 bases at V and 3 bases at J, with 8 bases between the two ends. The CDR3 covers 13 residues. The CDR3 DNA reads as TGTGCCAGCTCACCAGGGCTCAACTACGAGCAGTACTTC. It encodes CASSPGLNYEQYF.

The chain links TRBV4-2 to TRBJ2-7; tentative D call: TRBD2 (5 bases). The germline V gene has CDR1 LGHNA and CDR2 YNFKEQ. V was shortened by 4 bases and J by 2 bases, with 12 bases between the two germline ends. This CDR3 region has 14 residues. This chain's CDR3 is CASSPTAETYEQYF. The CDR3 nucleotides read TGTGCCAGCAGCCCCACAGCGGAAACCTACGAGCAGTACTTC.

The V gene is TRBV19, the J gene TRBJ1-1; 7 bases are shared with TRBD1. CDR3 length: 14 amino acids. V lost 3 bases to trimming and J lost 4 bases; unmatched junction nucleotides: 5. Germline assignment: CDR1 LNHDA and CDR2 SQIVND (reference sequence). The CDR3 bases are TGTGCCAGTAGTATCCAGGGGGTGGGCACTGAAGCTTTCTTT. Translation gives CASSIQGVGTEAFF.

There are a few counts of this clone. V gene TRBV7-9 combines with J gene TRBJ1-1; possibly TRBD1 for D (5 bases). CDR3 length: 17 residues. V shed 5 bases and J shed 0 bases, with 19 bases lying between them. Germline V gene sequence: CDR1 SEHNR, CDR2 FQNEAQ (reference sequence). This CDR3 reads CASSPGQTGYMNTEAFF. CDR3 in DNA: TGTGCCAGCAGCCCAGGTCAAACAGGATACATGAACACTGAAGCTTTCTTT.

The chain links TRBV9 to TRBJ2-3; 8 positions match TRBD2. The ends lost 6 bases at V and 2 bases at J; junction bases unmatched: 8. Germline V gene sequence: CDR1 SGDLS, CDR2 YYNGEE. The CDR3 totals 15 residues. The CDR3 sequence is CASTTGGALTDTQYF. The DNA for the CDR3 is TGTGCCAGCACCACCGGGGGGGCCCTCACAGATACGCAGTATTTT. The full variable domain, its missing parts supplied by reference TRBV9 and TRBJ2-3, is DSGVTQTPKHLITATGQRVTLRCSPRSGDLSVYWYQQSLDQGLQFLIQYYNGEERAKGNILERFSAQQFPDLHSELNLSSLELGDSALYFCASTTGGALTDTQYFGPGTRLTVL.

This chain joins TRBV5-6 and TRBJ1-5; 10 nucleotides line up with TRBD1. Germline CDR1 is SGHDT and CDR2 is YYEEEE. The CDR3 runs to 15 residues. With V trimmed by 4 bases and J by 11 bases, 12 bases remained unmatched. The CDR3 reads CASSQRQGASWAQHF. CDR3 DNA sequence: TGTGCCAGCAGCCAACGACAGGGGGCTTCTTGGGCCCAGCATTTT.

V is TRBV29-1 and J is TRBJ2-3, with no clear D. V was clipped by 3 bases and J by 0 bases, with 10 bases between them. The germline V gene encodes CDR1 SQVTM and CDR2 ANQGSEA. The CDR3 sequence is 14 residues long. CDR3 sequence reads: CSVERYPSTDTQYF. The CDR3 region has the DNA TGCAGCGTTGAGAGATACCCTAGCACAGATACGCAGTATTTT.